This T cell receptor (beta chain) stems from a study of cytomegalovirus exposure and HLA in healthy donors. V lost 8 bases and J lost 0; bases outside the gene matches: 4. The CDR3 loop spans 14 amino acids. The germline CDR1 and CDR2 sequences are LNHDA and SQIVND (reference sequence). To note about this clone: Antigen: not known.

PCR primers comprised 60 Vbeta and 13 Jbeta primers. Profiled with immunoSEQ multiplex PCR; TCRdb holds only in-frame clones, not every one. The specimen's table records about 160,000 clones. Findings and caveats of the study: Exclusion applied to some V segments, including TRBV6-2 and TRBV6-3, as they were indistinguishable. In a later analysis, common viral pathogens appeared linked to several of the most significant clusters. For TCR beta chains, V- and J-gene trimming was later linked to a missense DCLRE1C variant.

The sequencing input was PBMCs. The gene calls are TRBV19 and TRBJ2-7, with 10 bases aligning to TRBD2. The sequence was obtained from a man aged 25 to 45 in good health and CMV-seronegative. CDR3 amino acids: CASAWTSGSYEQYF. Here the CDR3 DNA reads TGTGCCAGTGCTTGGACTAGCGGCTCCTACGAGCAGTACTTC.